This T cell receptor (beta chain) originates from a study of T-cell reconstitution after alpha-beta-depleted transplantation in children. The CDR3 is 10 residues long. Germline values: CDR1 DFQATT, CDR2 SNEGSKA (reference sequence). V was shortened by 6 bases and J by 8 bases, with 7 bases between the two germline ends. TCRbeta library construction was performed incorporating unique molecular identifiers. One entry per CDR3 protein results from TCRdb running MiXCR on the PCR reads. In the table there are around 600,000 distinct CDR3 sequences, 16% of which are singletons. This clonotype was counted at least ten times.

The origin of this receptor is a human donor who donated a stem cell graft to a child with acute myeloid leukemia. The sample consisted of PBMCs from the stem cell graft donor, taken from the stem cell graft. The chain couples TRBV20-1 to TRBJ1-4; D not certain. CDR3 in DNA: TGCAGTGCCCCTAGGGAAAAACTGTTTTTT. It encodes CSAPREKLFF.